A selection of T cell receptor beta chains follows, all from one sample in a study of response to subunit inactivated influenza vaccine. TCRdb itself ran the RT-PCR reads through MiXCR, one entry per CDR3 protein. The table lists under 750,000 distinct CDR3 sequences, 10% to 15% of them singletons, with roughly 10% in the top ten. The input for sequencing was PBMCs from blood, taken on the day of vaccination. The receptors originated from a man in his fifties who received an inactivated influenza vaccine. Each CDR3 is given with its conserved first and last residue. The D gene is left open where the match is weak. A clone size is listed for some rows: how often the clone was seen (once, few, many), or a class if it is expanded.

J gene	V gene	clone size	D gene	CDR3 protein	CDR3 DNA
TRBJ2-1	TRBV6-2/TRBV6-3	many	-	CASSPKKKFPAVDYNEQFF	TGTGCCAGCAGTCCCAAGAAGAAATTCCCGGCGGTAGACTACAATGAGCAGTTCTTC
TRBJ2-1	TRBV20-1	many	-	CSATRSGADEQFF	TGCAGTGCCACACGAAGCGGTGCGGATGAGCAGTTCTTC
TRBJ2-7	TRBV28	few	TRBD2	CASSFGGVAYEQYF	TGTGCCAGCAGTTTTGGGGGGGTAGCCTACGAGCAGTACTTC
TRBJ1-2	TRBV12-3/TRBV12-4	few	-	CASSLTQGYGYTF	TGTGCCAGCAGTTTAACCCAGGGCTATGGCTACACCTTC
TRBJ2-2	TRBV9	-	-	CASSVVAGTNTGELFF	TGTGCCAGCAGCGTAGTGGCGGGGACAAACACCGGGGAGCTGTTTTTT
TRBJ2-7	TRBV9	many	-	CASSVLQEGGEQYF	TGTGCCAGCAGCGTCCTACAGGAGGGAGGTGAGCAGTACTTC
TRBJ2-7	TRBV11-1	few	TRBD1	CASSSPRGSYEQYF	TGTGCCAGCAGCTCACCCAGGGGGTCCTACGAGCAGTACTTC
TRBJ2-1	TRBV4-2	few	-	CASSHAGGGGGYEQFF	TGTGCCAGCAGCCACGCTGGGGGCGGCGGGGGTTATGAGCAGTTCTTC
TRBJ1-5	TRBV20-1	few	-	CSAAGVGQPQHF	TGCAGTGCTGCAGGGGTTGGTCAGCCCCAGCATTTT
TRBJ2-7	TRBV10-1	few	TRBD1	CASGDRVYEQYF	TGCGCCAGCGGGGACAGGGTCTACGAGCAGTACTTC
TRBJ2-3	TRBV5-1	few	-	CASSWLAVGQDTQYF	TGCGCCAGCAGCTGGTTAGCAGTAGGGCAGGATACGCAGTATTTT
TRBJ2-1	TRBV4-3	-	-	CASSQKGEPYNEQFF	TGCGCCAGCAGCCAAAAAGGGGAGCCCTACAATGAGCAGTTCTTC
TRBJ1-2	TRBV30	-	-	CAWSRGHPGGYGYTF	TGTGCCTGGAGCCGGGGACACCCCGGCGGCTATGGCTACACCTTC
TRBJ1-1	TRBV6-6	-	-	CASRLLMGGQAFF	TGTGCCAGCAGACTACTGATGGGGGGCCAAGCTTTCTTT
TRBJ2-7	TRBV12-3/TRBV12-4	many	TRBD2	CASSKRGLSYEQYF	TGTGCCAGCAGTAAGCGGGGGCTTTCCTACGAGCAGTACTTC
TRBJ2-7	TRBV20-1	-	-	CSARAAGSSYEQYF	TGCAGTGCTAGAGCCGCGGGGAGCTCCTACGAGCAGTACTTC
TRBJ2-5	TRBV27	-	-	CASTPTSPRETQYF	TGTGCCAGCACCCCGACTAGTCCCAGGGAGACCCAGTACTTC
TRBJ2-7	TRBV6-2/TRBV6-3	-	TRBD1	CASRRTGSFFNEQYF	TGTGCCAGCAGACGGACAGGGTCTTTTTTCAACGAGCAGTACTTC
TRBJ2-1	TRBV3-1	-	-	CASSQELVQGYNEQFF	TGTGCCAGCAGCCAAGAGCTGGTCCAAGGCTACAATGAGCAGTTCTTC
TRBJ2-1	TRBV7-2	few	TRBD2	CASSPFILAVNEQFF	TGTGCCAGCAGCCCCTTTATACTAGCGGTCAATGAGCAGTTCTTC
TRBJ2-5	TRBV12-3/TRBV12-4	-	TRBD2	CASRYSGGGRTQYF	TGTGCCAGCAGGTATAGCGGGGGTGGAAGGACCCAGTACTTC
TRBJ2-5	TRBV20-1	few	-	CSAPSQETQYF	TGCAGTGCTCCTTCCCAAGAGACCCAGTACTTC
TRBJ2-5	TRBV7-2	many	-	CASSLARLEGETQYF	TGTGCCAGCAGCTTAGCAAGACTAGAAGGAGAGACCCAGTACTTC
TRBJ2-7	TRBV5-6	few	-	CASSKTRGNYEQYF	TGTGCCAGCAGCAAAACTCGGGGGAACTACGAGCAGTACTTC
TRBJ2-5	TRBV6-2/TRBV6-3	few	-	CASSSRGFETQYF	TGTGCCAGCAGCTCTAGGGGATTTGAGACCCAGTACTTC
TRBJ2-1	TRBV6-2/TRBV6-3	few	TRBD2	CASSYIAGGVDEQFF	TGTGCCAGCAGTTACATCGCGGGGGGTGTCGATGAGCAGTTCTTC
TRBJ2-1	TRBV5-6	-	TRBD1	CASSPFGTGRNEQFF	TGTGCCAGCAGCCCCTTCGGGACAGGGCGCAATGAGCAGTTCTTC
TRBJ2-1	TRBV12-3/TRBV12-4	many	TRBD1	CASREGQGPYNEQFF	TGTGCCAGCAGGGAGGGACAGGGGCCCTACAATGAGCAGTTCTTC
TRBJ1-3	TRBV7-9	-	-	CASSHTTSGNTIYF	TGTGCCAGCAGCCACACGACCTCTGGAAACACCATATATTTT
TRBJ2-1	TRBV6-2/TRBV6-3	-	TRBD1	CASSYSRDRATDEQFF	TGTGCCAGCAGTTACTCCCGGGACAGGGCAACCGATGAGCAGTTCTTC
TRBJ1-3	TRBV12-3/TRBV12-4	few	-	CASSLDSGNWNTIYF	TGTGCCAGCAGTTTGGACAGCGGGAATTGGAACACCATATATTTT
TRBJ2-5	TRBV4-3	-	-	CASSQEIPGYSPETQYF	TGCGCCAGCAGCCAAGAAATTCCAGGTTACTCCCCAGAGACCCAGTACTTC
TRBJ2-3	TRBV6-2/TRBV6-3	few	-	CASSYGMVDAQFEADTQYF	TGTGCCAGCAGTTACGGCATGGTTGACGCTCAATTCGAAGCAGATACGCAGTATTTT
TRBJ2-3	TRBV19	-	-	CASSIGITTDTQYF	TGTGCCAGTAGTATAGGGATTACAACAGATACGCAGTATTTT
TRBJ2-1	TRBV5-1	-	TRBD2	CASSLGGLVYNEQFF	TGCGCCAGCAGCTTGGGGGGACTAGTTTACAATGAGCAGTTCTTC
TRBJ2-5	TRBV28	many	TRBD1	CASSFQDRAETQYF	TGTGCCAGCAGTTTCCAGGACAGGGCGGAGACCCAGTACTTC
TRBJ2-3	TRBV20-1	few	TRBD1	CCARVGAGGFTDTQYF	TGCTGTGCTAGAGTCGGCGCAGGGGGCTTTACAGATACGCAGTATTTT
TRBJ2-1	TRBV28	-	-	CASKPRPDPSYNEQFF	TGTGCCAGCAAACCCCGGCCGGATCCCTCCTACAATGAGCAGTTCTTC
TRBJ2-3	TRBV6-1	-	-	CASSRLGPTDTQYF	TGTGCCAGCAGTAGATTGGGACCCACAGATACGCAGTATTTT
TRBJ2-1	TRBV5-1	few	TRBD1	CASSTMPGGFNEQFF	TGCGCCAGCAGCACAATGCCAGGGGGCTTCAATGAGCAGTTCTTC
TRBJ2-7	TRBV12-3/TRBV12-4	many	TRBD2	CASRSGRFSYEQYF	TGTGCCAGCAGAAGCGGGAGGTTCTCCTACGAGCAGTACTTC
TRBJ2-7	TRBV6-6	-	-	CASRTRGMDEQYF	TGTGCCAGCCGGACAAGAGGGATGGACGAGCAGTACTTC
TRBJ2-5	TRBV5-1	few	-	CASSLAPGETQYF	TGCGCCAGCAGCTTGGCCCCGGGAGAGACCCAGTACTTC
TRBJ1-2	TRBV7-8	few	-	CASSPSRQSYNYGYTF	TGTGCCAGCAGTCCAAGTAGACAGTCCTACAACTATGGCTACACCTTC
TRBJ2-1	TRBV20-1	few	-	CSASPDGEEQFF	TGCAGTGCTAGCCCCGATGGCGAAGAGCAGTTCTTC
TRBJ2-7	TRBV5-1	few	-	CASSGFQGSYEQYF	TGCGCCAGCAGTGGGTTTCAGGGTTCCTACGAGCAGTACTTC
TRBJ2-1	TRBV7-9	-	-	CASRPPGIPNEQFF	TGTGCCAGCAGGCCCCCCGGGATCCCCAATGAGCAGTTCTTC
TRBJ2-7	TRBV7-2	-	-	CASSQPGILLGEQYF	TGTGCCAGCAGCCAACCAGGCATCCTCCTAGGGGAGCAGTACTTC
TRBJ2-7	TRBV5-1	many	TRBD2	CASSLGLAGEASSYEQYF	TGCGCCAGCAGCCTCGGACTAGCGGGAGAGGCCAGCTCCTACGAGCAGTACTTC
TRBJ2-1	TRBV29-1	many	-	CSVRGTSYNEQFF	TGCAGCGTTCGGGGCACATCCTACAATGAGCAGTTCTTC
TRBJ2-3	TRBV10-3	few	TRBD2	CAISESREGQYF	TGTGCCATCAGTGAGTCGCGGGAGGGGCAGTATTTT
TRBJ2-2	TRBV27	-	-	CASSRAMRAGELFF	TGTGCCAGCAGTCGCGCTATGCGGGCCGGGGAGCTGTTTTTT
TRBJ2-3	TRBV5-1	-	-	CASSLAGRVPTDTQYF	TGCGCCAGCAGCTTGGCGGGACGGGTGCCCACAGATACGCAGTATTTT
TRBJ2-5	TRBV12-3/TRBV12-4	few	-	CASTGSYQETQYF	TGTGCCAGCACCGGGTCCTACCAAGAGACCCAGTACTTC
TRBJ2-1	TRBV20-1	-	TRBD2	CSMGLAGELTYNEQFF	TGCAGCATGGGACTAGCGGGAGAGCTGACCTACAATGAGCAGTTCTTC
TRBJ2-2	TRBV7-2	few	TRBD2	CASSVTSGGAGELFF	TGTGCCAGCAGCGTGACTAGCGGGGGGGCTGGGGAGCTGTTTTTT
TRBJ1-2	TRBV4-3	-	TRBD1	CASRQGDGQFYGYTF	TGCGCCAGCAGACAGGGGGACGGACAATTCTATGGCTACACCTTC
TRBJ1-4	TRBV7-9	many	-	CASSSGQEKLFF	TGTGCCAGCAGCTCAGGCCAGGAAAAACTGTTTTTT
TRBJ2-1	TRBV5-1	many	-	CASNQEPGRSNNEQFF	TGCGCCAGCAACCAGGAGCCGGGGCGTTCCAACAATGAGCAGTTCTTC
TRBJ2-3	TRBV20-1	many	-	CSASPQNTDTQYF	TGCAGTGCTAGTCCTCAAAACACAGATACGCAGTATTTT